Listed here are 9 T cell receptor beta chains from one sample, sequenced in a study of human T cells and chemical hapten exposure. In TCRdb, the RACE reads were re-called with MiXCR into one record per CDR3 protein. The table lists about 250,000 distinct CDR3 sequences, roughly 7.7% of them singletons. Indicated time point: pre-sensitization, week 0. Treatment specified: therapeutic diphenylcyclopropenone sensitization with weekly scalp DPC. Sequencing was performed on whole blood, taken in connection with sensitization to the hapten diphenylcyclopropenone (DPC). These receptors were collected from a man between 18 and 29 years old with alopecia areata. Some clones in this sample may be carry-over from other donors' samples.

The chain employs TRBV28 and TRBJ2-2, with D uncertain. The CDR3 is made up of 14 amino acids. The germline V gene has CDR1 MDHEN and CDR2 SYDVKM. V shed 4 bases and J shed 8 bases, with 14 bases lying between them. CDR3 DNA: TGTGCCAGCAGTTCCGAGACCCCGGCGGGGGAGCTGTTTTTT. Translated: CASSSETPAGELFF.

This clonotype was counted a few times. This chain joins TRBV4-3 and TRBJ1-1, with TRBD1 as a possible D gene (6 bases). Looked up from germline, CDR1 is LGHNA and CDR2 is YSLEER. The CDR3 contains 16 residues. The V gene lost 0 bases and the J gene lost 4 bases, with 15 bases spanning the gap. As DNA, the CDR3 is TGCGCCAGCAGCCAAGATGGCGGGGGCGGCGGCACTGAAGCTTTCTTT. Protein: CASSQDGGGGGTEAFF.

This clonotype appeared a few times. One end of the junction is discordant with germline, which a read error may explain. The chain has TRBV7-2 and TRBJ2-1, with TRBD1 identical over 12 bases. The CDR3 runs to 12 residues. Germline CDR1 SGHTA, CDR2 FQGNSA. Here the CDR3 DNA reads TGTGCCAGCAGCTTCCGGGACAGGGGGCAAATCTTC. It translates to CASSFRDRGQIF.

This clonotype was recorded at least ten times. This sequence joins TRBV12-3 or TRBV12-4 and TRBJ1-1; D uncertain. V gave up 3 bases and J gave up 7 bases, with 9 bases separating them. The CDR3 runs to 12 residues. The CDR3 sequence: CASSLSALEAFF. The CDR3 DNA is TGTGCCAGCAGTTTGTCCGCTCTTGAAGCTTTCTTT.

This clonotype was seen only a few times. The chain has TRBV4-3 and TRBJ2-1; D gene unclear. Germline values: CDR1 LGHNA, CDR2 YSLEER. The CDR3 is made up of 12 amino acids. The V end lost 4 bases, the J end lost 8 bases, and 9 bases lay between the germline ends. CDR3 sequence reads: CASSRQKDEQFF. CDR3 nucleotides: TGCGCCAGCAGCCGCCAAAAAGATGAGCAGTTCTTC.

Details on this clonotype: A read error is possible here, since a much larger clone lies one base away. The chain combines TRBV28 with TRBJ2-2; no clear D. Germline CDR1 MDHEN, CDR2 SYDVKM. Trimming cost V 2 bases and J 6 bases, with 13 bases left between them. This CDR3 has 15 residues. DNA of the CDR3: TGTGCCAGCAGTTTAATCAGTCCAGGTGCCGGGGAGCTGTTTTTT. It specifies CASSLISPGAGELFF.

The chain links TRBV5-5 to TRBJ2-1; TRBD2 aligns across 7 bases. V trimming: 1 base; J trimming: 6 bases; junction bases outside the gene matches: 1. The CDR3 sequence is 13 residues long. Germline CDR1 reads SGHKS; CDR2 reads YYEKEE (reference sequence). In DNA, the CDR3 is TGTGCCAGCAGCTTGCCTAGCGGCAATGAGCAGTTCTTC. Translated: CASSLPSGNEQFF. Full variable domain (outside the CDR3, taken from reference TRBV5-5 and TRBJ2-1): DAGVTQSPTHLIKTRGQQVTLRCSPISGHKSVSWYQQVLGQGPQFIFQYYEKEERGRGNFPDRFSARQFPNYSSELNVNALLLGDSALYLCASSLPSGNEQFFGPGTRLTVL.

There are many counts of this clonotype. The rearrangement joins TRBV12-3 or TRBV12-4 to TRBJ1-2, with 9 bases fitting TRBD1. Trimming removed 6 bases from V and 7 bases from J; junction bases left unmatched: 9. The CDR3 totals 14 residues. The CDR3 region has the DNA TGTGCCAGCAGCCTGGACAGGGGACTAGGTGGCTACACCTTC. This gives the protein CASSLDRGLGGYTF.

This clonotype has just one count. V and J are TRBV27 and TRBJ1-1; 7 nucleotides agree with TRBD1. The CDR3 loop spans 16 amino acids. Germline lookup yields CDR1 MNHEY and CDR2 SMNVEV (reference sequence). V shed 6 bases, J shed 4 bases, and the junction held 14 bases outside the gene matches. The CDR3 coding sequence is TGTGCCAGCAGACCCGACAGGGATCGAGGGGGCACTGAAGCTTTCTTT. Its protein is CASRPDRDRGGTEAFF.